This TCR beta chain was sequenced during a study of T cell responses to AZD1222 COVID-19 vaccine. The method was immunoSEQ multiplex PCR; TCRdb's version includes in-frame clones alone and lacks a portion of them. Of approximately 97,000 clones listed, about 90% are singletons. Germline CDR1 and CDR2: SGHVS and FQNEAQ. Trimming stripped 4 bases from V and 1 base from J, with 10 bases between. The CDR3 totals 14 residues. The origin of this receptor is an adult in good health. The V and J genes are TRBV7-8 and TRBJ2-5; a weak D match, TRBD2 (6 bases). The material sequenced was peripheral blood, taken on day 0 of AZD1222 vaccination. The CDR3 sequence: CASSWRGVQETQYF. CDR3 nucleotides: TGTGCCAGCAGCTGGCGCGGGGTCCAAGAGACCCAGTACTTC.